This T cell receptor beta chain emerged from a study of cytomegalovirus exposure and HLA in healthy donors. Points from the study as a whole: On later analysis, the bulk of CMV-associated TCR beta chains appeared to be HLA-restricted.

About this clone: The antigen is undetermined.

CDR3 length: 17 residues. The germline V gene has CDR1 MDHEN and CDR2 SYDVKM. Deletions cut 2 bases from V and 0 bases from J, with 11 bases between. The PCR employed 60 Vbeta primers together with 13 Jbeta primers. Libraries were prepared by immunoSEQ multiplex PCR; TCRdb keeps only in-frame clonotypes and omits some of them. This table holds 55,000 to 85,000 clones. The receptor was derived from a female donor in good health and CMV-seropositive. J is TRBJ2-6 and V is TRBV28; D unresolved. The sequenced sample was PBMCs. CDR3 sequence: CASSLTPWSSGANVLTF. Here the CDR3 DNA reads TGTGCCAGCAGTTTAACCCCGTGGAGCTCTGGGGCCAACGTCCTGACTTTC.